Relative to its sample, the clone carrying this T cell receptor (beta chain) is medium-sized. Its antigen is not known. This sample is drawn from a study of vaccination and CD4 T cells after COVID-19. V was clipped by 6 bases and J by 6 bases; unmatched bases: 10. The CDR3 extends over 15 amino acids. Once obtained from cultured CD4+ T cells, the DNA was sequenced using the Oncomine TCR Beta short-read assay. TCRdb re-called the PCR reads with MiXCR, one entry per CDR3 protein. The table has about 4,800 distinct CDR3 sequences, approximately 20% seen once. Treatment reported: roughly ten-day PBMC culture with coronavirus spike peptide pools or control peptides (ViraFEST assay).

Sequenced material: CD4+ T cells from blood, cultured in vitro. The receptor comes from a human donor who had recovered from COVID-19. This chain uses TRBV12-3 or TRBV12-4 with TRBJ1-5, with 8 bases aligning to TRBD1. The CDR3 is CASRGAGGMGQPQHF. The CDR3 nucleotides read TGTGCCAGCAGGGGGGCAGGGGGCATGGGTCAGCCCCAGCATTTT.